Sequencing of this T cell receptor (beta chain) was carried out in a study of low-dose radiotherapy and immunotherapy resistance in tumors. This clonotype was counted ten times or more. Germline V gene lookup returns CDR1 LGHDT and CDR2 YNNKEL (reference sequence). The CDR3 spans 14 residues. The V gene lost 7 bases and the J gene lost 1 base, with 13 bases spanning the gap. Both a constant-region primer and a V-primer adapter served to amplify TCRs across 15 to 25 PCR cycles. TCRdb reprocessed the reads via MiXCR and lists one record per CDR3 protein. The sample carries under 60,000 distinct CDR3 sequences, 12% recorded once. Time point given: before trial treatment.

The sample here was PBMCs, taken before treatment. V usage is TRBV3-1 and J usage is TRBJ1-1; no reliable D call. This TCR was recovered from a female donor with ovarian cancer. This CDR3 reads CASTQREGNTEAFF. Written as DNA, the CDR3 is TGTGCCAGCACGCAACGCGAGGGGAACACTGAAGCTTTCTTT.